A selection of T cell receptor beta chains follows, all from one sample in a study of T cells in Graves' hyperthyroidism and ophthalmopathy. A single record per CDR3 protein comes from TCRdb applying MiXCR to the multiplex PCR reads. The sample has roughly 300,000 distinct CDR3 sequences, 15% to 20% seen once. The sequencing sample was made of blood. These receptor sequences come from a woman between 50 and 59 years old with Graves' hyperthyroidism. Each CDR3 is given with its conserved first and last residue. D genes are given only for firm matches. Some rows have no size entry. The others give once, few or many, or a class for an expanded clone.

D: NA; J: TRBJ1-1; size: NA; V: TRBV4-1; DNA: TGCGCCAGCAGCCAAGTGACCCTAGGCACTGAAGCTTTCTTT; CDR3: CASSQVTLGTEAFF
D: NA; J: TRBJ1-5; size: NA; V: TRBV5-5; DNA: TGTGCCAGCAGCTTGTTCTATGTCAGGGATAACAATCAGCCCCAGCATTTT; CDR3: CASSLFYVRDNNQPQHF
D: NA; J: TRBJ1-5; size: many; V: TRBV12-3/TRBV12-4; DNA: TGTGCCAGCAGTTTAGCAGGTGTCAATCAGCCCCAGCATTTT; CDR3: CASSLAGVNQPQHF
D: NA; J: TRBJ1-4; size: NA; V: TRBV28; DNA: TGTGCCAGCAGCCTTGGGAGGGGGTACGAAAAACTGTTTTTT; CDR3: CASSLGRGYEKLFF
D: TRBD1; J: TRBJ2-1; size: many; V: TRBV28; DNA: TGTGCCAGCAGCCTGACAGGGATGGACTTCTCGGGGTACAATGAGCAGTTCTTC; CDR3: CASSLTGMDFSGYNEQFF
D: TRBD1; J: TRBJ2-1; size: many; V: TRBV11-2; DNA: TGTGCCAGCAGCCACGCCGGGACAGGAGGTTTTAGGCAGTTCTTC; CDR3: CASSHAGTGGFRQFF
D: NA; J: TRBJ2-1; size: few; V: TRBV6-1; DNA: TGTGCCAGCAGTGAGGCCCTGAGGCCTGAGCAGTTCTTC; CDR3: CASSEALRPEQFF
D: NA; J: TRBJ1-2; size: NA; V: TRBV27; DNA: TGTGCCAGCAGTTTAGCAGGGAGAGACTATGGCTACACCTTC; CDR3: CASSLAGRDYGYTF
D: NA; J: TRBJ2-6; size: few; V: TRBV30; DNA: TGTGCCTGTTTAGTAACTGGGGCCAACGTCCTGACTTTC; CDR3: CACLVTGANVLTF
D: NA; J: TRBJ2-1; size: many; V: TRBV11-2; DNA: TGTGCCAGCAGCCTACGGGGGTGGGTAGTCGGCCTCAACATGGGCAATGAGCAGTTCTTC; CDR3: CASSLRGWVVGLNMGNEQFF
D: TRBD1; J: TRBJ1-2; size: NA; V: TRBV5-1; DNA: TGCGCCAGCAGCTTGGGCCTGGACAGGGACGGCTACACCTTC; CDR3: CASSLGLDRDGYTF
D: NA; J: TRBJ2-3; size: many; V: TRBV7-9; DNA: TGTGCCAGCAGCTTAGAGGGTTTCGACGGCACAGATACGCAGTATTTT; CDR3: CASSLEGFDGTDTQYF
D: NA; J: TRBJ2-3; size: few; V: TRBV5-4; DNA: TGTGCCAGCAGCTCAACCTTAATCGCTAGCACAGATACGCAGTATTTT; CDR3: CASSSTLIASTDTQYF
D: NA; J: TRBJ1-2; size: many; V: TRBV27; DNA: TGTGCCAGCAGTTTTTACGGGGCGCAGATAAATGGCTACACCTTC; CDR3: CASSFYGAQINGYTF
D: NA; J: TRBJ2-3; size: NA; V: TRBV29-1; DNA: TGCAGCGTTCTTGCCTGGTCGGCCACAGATACGCAGTATTTT; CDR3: CSVLAWSATDTQYF
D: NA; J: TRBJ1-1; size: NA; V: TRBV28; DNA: TGTGCCAGCAGCGCGATACAGGAGAACACTGAAGCTTTCTTT; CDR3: CASSAIQENTEAFF
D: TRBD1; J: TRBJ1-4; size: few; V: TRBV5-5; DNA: TGTGCCAGCAGCGGGACAGGGGCAGGGGAAAAACTGTTTTTT; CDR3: CASSGTGAGEKLFF
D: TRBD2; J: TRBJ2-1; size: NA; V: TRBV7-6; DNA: TGTGCCAGCAGCTCGATGCCCGGGGAGGGTTATGAGCAGTTCTTC; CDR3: CASSSMPGEGYEQFF
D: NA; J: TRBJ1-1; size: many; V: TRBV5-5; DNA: TGTGCCAGCAGCTTATCCCGGCGGACTGAAGCTTTCTTT; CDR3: CASSLSRRTEAFF
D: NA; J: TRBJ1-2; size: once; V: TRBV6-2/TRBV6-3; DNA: TGTGCCAGCAGTTACCCACTTCGGGGGGATGGCTACACCTTC; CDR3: CASSYPLRGDGYTF
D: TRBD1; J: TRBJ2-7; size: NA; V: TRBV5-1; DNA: TGCGCCAGCAGCTTGGCCGGGACAGGGGTGGGAGAGCAGTACTTC; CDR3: CASSLAGTGVGEQYF
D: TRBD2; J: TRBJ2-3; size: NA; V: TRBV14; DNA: TGTGCCAGCAGCTATCGGATGACTAGCGGGAGGGGAGCAGATACGCAGTATTTT; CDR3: CASSYRMTSGRGADTQYF
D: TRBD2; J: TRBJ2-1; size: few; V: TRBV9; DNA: TGTGCCAGCAGTCGGGGGGGGCCCTACAATGAGCAGTTCTTC; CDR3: CASSRGGPYNEQFF
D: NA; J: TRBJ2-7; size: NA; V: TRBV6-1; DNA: TGTGCCAGCGGTAATCCAGGACTAACACTGAACAACGAGCAGTACTTC; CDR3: CASGNPGLTLNNEQYF
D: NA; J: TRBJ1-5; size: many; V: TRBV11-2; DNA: TGTGCCAGCAGCTTAGGGGCGGACAGAGATCAGCCCCAGCATTTT; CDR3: CASSLGADRDQPQHF
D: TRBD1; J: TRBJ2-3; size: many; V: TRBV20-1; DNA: TGCAGTGCCGGGACAGGAACAGATACGCAGTATTTT; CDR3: CSAGTGTDTQYF
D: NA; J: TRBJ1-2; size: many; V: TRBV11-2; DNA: TGTGCCAGCAGCCGGCGGGGGTACGATGGCTACACCTTC; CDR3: CASSRRGYDGYTF
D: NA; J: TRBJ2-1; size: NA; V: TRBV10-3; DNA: TGTGCCATCAGTGAGTCGACGGGCAGGGCGAATGAGCAGTTCTTC; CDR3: CAISESTGRANEQFF
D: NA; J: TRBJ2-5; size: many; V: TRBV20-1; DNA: TGCAGTGCTGTACACCCCAGTAAGGAAGAGACCCAGTACTTC; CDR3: CSAVHPSKEETQYF
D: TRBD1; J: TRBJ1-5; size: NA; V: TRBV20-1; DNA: TGCAGTGCTAGTGGAGGGGGCGGGCAGCCCCAGCATTTT; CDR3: CSASGGGGQPQHF
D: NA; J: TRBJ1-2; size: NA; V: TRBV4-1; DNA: TGCGCCAGCAGCCAAGAAGGGTCCGGGTCGACCTATGGCTACACCTTC; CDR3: CASSQEGSGSTYGYTF
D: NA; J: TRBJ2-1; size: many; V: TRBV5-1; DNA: TGCGCCAGCAGCTTGAAATGGACGGACAATGAGCAGTTCTTC; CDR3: CASSLKWTDNEQFF
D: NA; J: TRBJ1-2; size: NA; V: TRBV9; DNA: TGTGCCAGCAGCTCCCAACGGGCAGGTCTTAACTATGGCTACACCTTC; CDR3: CASSSQRAGLNYGYTF
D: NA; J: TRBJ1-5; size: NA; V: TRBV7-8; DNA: TGTGCCAGCAGTGAAGGATCGTTGGTTAGCAATCAGCCCCAGCATTTT; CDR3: CASSEGSLVSNQPQHF
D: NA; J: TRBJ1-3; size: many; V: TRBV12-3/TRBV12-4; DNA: TGTGCCAGCAGTTCTTTAACGACAGGAGGAAACACCATATATTTT; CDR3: CASSSLTTGGNTIYF
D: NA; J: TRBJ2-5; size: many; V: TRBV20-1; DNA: TGCAGTGCGCCCCCCCCCCCTGGACAAAACCAAGAGACCCAGTACTTC; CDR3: CSAPPPPGQNQETQYF
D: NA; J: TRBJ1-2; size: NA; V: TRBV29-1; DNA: TGCAGCGTAGAACAGGCGGGCTACACCTTC; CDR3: CSVEQAGYTF
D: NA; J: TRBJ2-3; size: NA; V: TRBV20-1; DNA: TGCAGTGCTAGAGTCCCAGATACGCAGTATTTT; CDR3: CSARVPDTQYF
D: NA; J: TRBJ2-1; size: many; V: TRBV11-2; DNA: TGTGCCAGCAGCTTAGTCCCCGACAGAAATGAGCAGTTCTTC; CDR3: CASSLVPDRNEQFF
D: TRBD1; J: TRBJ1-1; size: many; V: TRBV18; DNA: TGTGCCAGCTCACCACCCCCGACAGGGATGAACACTGAAGCTTTCTTT; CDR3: CASSPPPTGMNTEAFF
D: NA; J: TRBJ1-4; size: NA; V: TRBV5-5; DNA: TGTGCCAGCAGGCGGGGGTTTACTAATGAAAAACTGTTTTTT; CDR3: CASRRGFTNEKLFF
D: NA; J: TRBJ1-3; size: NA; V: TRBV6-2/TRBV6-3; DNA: TGTGCCAGCACCTCGAGGAGCGCTGGAAACACCATATATTTT; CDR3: CASTSRSAGNTIYF
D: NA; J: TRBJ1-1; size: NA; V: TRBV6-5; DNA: TGTGCCAGCAGTTACTCGATGAGTTCTGAAGCTTTCTTT; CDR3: CASSYSMSSEAFF
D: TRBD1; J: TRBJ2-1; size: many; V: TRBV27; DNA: TGTGCCAGCAGTCTCGGGACAGGGTGGAATGAGCAGTTCTTC; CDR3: CASSLGTGWNEQFF
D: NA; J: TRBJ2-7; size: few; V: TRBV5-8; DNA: TGTGCCAGCAGCCACCATCCGGGTCTAGCCAGCTACGAGCAGTACTTC; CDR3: CASSHHPGLASYEQYF
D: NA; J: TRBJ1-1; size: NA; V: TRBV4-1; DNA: TGCGCCAGCGGCAGGGCAGGGTACACTGAAGCTTTCTTT; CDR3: CASGRAGYTEAFF
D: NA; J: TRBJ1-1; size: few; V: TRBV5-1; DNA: TGCGCCAGCAGCTTGGGCGCAGAAGGAACTGAAGCTTTCTTT; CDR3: CASSLGAEGTEAFF
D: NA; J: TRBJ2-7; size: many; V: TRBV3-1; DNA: TGTGCCAGCAGCCAGAAGACAAGCTCCTACGAGCAGTACTTC; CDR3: CASSQKTSSYEQYF
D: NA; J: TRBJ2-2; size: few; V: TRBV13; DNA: TGTGCCAGCAGCTTAGTTATCTGGAACACCGGGGAGCTGTTTTTT; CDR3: CASSLVIWNTGELFF
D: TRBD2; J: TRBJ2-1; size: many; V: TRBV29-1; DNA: TGCAGCGTCGCCGGACTAGCGGACAATGAGCAGTTCTTC; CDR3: CSVAGLADNEQFF
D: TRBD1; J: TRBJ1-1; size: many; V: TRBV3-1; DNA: TGTGCCAGCAGCCAAGCAGACAGGGCTGAAGCTTTCTTT; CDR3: CASSQADRAEAFF
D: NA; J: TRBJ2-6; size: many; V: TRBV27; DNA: TGTGCCAGCAGTGCGACAGGTTTCACTGGGGCCAACGTCCTGACTTTC; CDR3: CASSATGFTGANVLTF
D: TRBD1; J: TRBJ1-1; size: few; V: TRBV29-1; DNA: TGCAGCGTTGAAAGGACAGGGGGCCTGAGAACTGAAGCTTTCTTT; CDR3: CSVERTGGLRTEAFF
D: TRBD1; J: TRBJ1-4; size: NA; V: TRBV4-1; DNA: TGCGCCAGCAGCCAAGCCGCCGGGACAGGGAATGAAAAACTGTTTTTT; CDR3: CASSQAAGTGNEKLFF
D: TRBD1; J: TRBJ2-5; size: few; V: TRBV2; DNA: TGTGCCAGCAGTGGGGACAGGGACGAAGAGACCCAGTACTTC; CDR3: CASSGDRDEETQYF
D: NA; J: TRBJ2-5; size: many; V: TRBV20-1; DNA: TGCAGTGCTCCGGACAGTTTCGAGACCCAGTACTTC; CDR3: CSAPDSFETQYF
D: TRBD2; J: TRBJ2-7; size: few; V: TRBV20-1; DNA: TGCAGTGCTACCCTACTAGCGGAGAACTCCTACGAGCAGTACTTC; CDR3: CSATLLAENSYEQYF
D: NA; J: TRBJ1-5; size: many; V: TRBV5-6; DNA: TGTGCCAGCAGCTTGGGTGGCGAGCCCCAGCATTTT; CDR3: CASSLGGEPQHF
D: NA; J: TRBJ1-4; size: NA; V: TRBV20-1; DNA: TGCAGTGCTACGACCCCTGTAACTAATGAAAAACTGTTTTTT; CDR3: CSATTPVTNEKLFF
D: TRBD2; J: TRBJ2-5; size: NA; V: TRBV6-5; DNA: TGTGCCAGCAGTTATTCGGTAGCGGGGGCCGAGACCCAGTACTTC; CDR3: CASSYSVAGAETQYF